This T cell receptor (beta chain) was identified during a study of T cell responses to AZD1222 COVID-19 vaccine. Background on the study: Timing groups of about 4 and about 12 weeks for second doses were pooled.

Regarding the study as a whole: All repertoire sampling was performed exclusively after the peak T cell response. Spike as a whole was targeted by vaccine-associated CD4 TCRs, dominant at 160-218 and 743-854. Donors were chiefly white British, with a greater number of females, and clonal diversity was perhaps underestimated.

V was pared by 6 bases and J by 6 bases, with 5 bases of the junction left unmatched. Germline assignment: CDR1 MDHEN and CDR2 SYDVKM. CDR3 length equals 14 residues. As to this clone: No antigen is known for it.

The assay was immunoSEQ multiplex PCR, and TCRdb's table has in-frame clones only and misses some. The repertoire consists of about 66,000 clones, with about 90% occurring once and the leading ten covering about 18%. The sequencing here drew on peripheral blood, taken on day 0 of AZD1222 vaccination. The V call is TRBV28, the J call TRBJ1-4, with 9 bases lining up with TRBD1. This TCR came from an adult in good health. CDR3: CASSGGQGHEKLFF. CDR3 coding DNA: TGTGCCAGCAGCGGGGGACAGGGTCATGAAAAACTGTTTTTT.